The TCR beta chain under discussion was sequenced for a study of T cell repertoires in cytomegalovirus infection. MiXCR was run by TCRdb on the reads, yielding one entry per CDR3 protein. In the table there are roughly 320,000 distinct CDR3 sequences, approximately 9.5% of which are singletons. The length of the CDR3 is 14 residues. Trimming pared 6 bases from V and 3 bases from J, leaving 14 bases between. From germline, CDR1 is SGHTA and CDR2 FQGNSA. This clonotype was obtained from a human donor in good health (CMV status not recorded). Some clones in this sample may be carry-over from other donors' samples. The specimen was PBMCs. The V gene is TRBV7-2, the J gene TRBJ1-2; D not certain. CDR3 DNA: TGTGCCAGCAGTTTAAAAGGACGGGACTATGGCTACACCTTC. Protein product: CASSLKGRDYGYTF. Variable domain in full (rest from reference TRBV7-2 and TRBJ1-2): GAGVSQSPSNKVTEKGKDVELRCDPISGHTALYWYRQSLGQGLEFLIYFQGNSAPDKSGLPSDRFSAERTGGSVSTLTIQRTQQEDSAVYLCASSLKGRDYGYTFGSGTRLTVV.